This T cell receptor (beta chain) derives from a study of a mutant IDH1 vaccine in newly diagnosed glioma. The overall study: Treated patients showed a male proportion of 62.5%, a female proportion of around 38%, and a mean age of 40.4 years. Earlier therapy was either radiotherapy, temozolomide, or both, and most got both.

General study points: Changes in the top peripheral T cell clonotypes seemingly had no bearing on pseudoprogression.

The CDR3 contains 16 residues. The germline CDR1 and CDR2 sequences are SEHNR and FQNEAQ (reference sequence). V was trimmed by 5 bases and J by 0 bases, leaving 16 bases between them. In regard to this clone: The target antigen is unknown.

Method: immunoSEQ multiplex PCR; TCRdb's copy keeps in-frame clones and lacks some. The sample lists roughly 38,000 clones; around 89% were seen once. Time point indicated: week 35, safety follow-up. What each vaccine dose contained was 300 ug of mutant IDH1 20-mer peptide, accompanied by topical imiquimod. The sequence was obtained from a man aged 35-49 years with glioma. The chain joins TRBV7-9 to TRBJ1-1, with D unresolved. Sequenced here: PBMCs, sampled from a glioma patient whose treatment included an IDH1 peptide vaccine. CDR3 coding DNA: TGTGCCAGCAGCAACAGCGTGGAGTACATGAACACTGAAGCTTTCTTT. It codes for CASSNSVEYMNTEAFF.